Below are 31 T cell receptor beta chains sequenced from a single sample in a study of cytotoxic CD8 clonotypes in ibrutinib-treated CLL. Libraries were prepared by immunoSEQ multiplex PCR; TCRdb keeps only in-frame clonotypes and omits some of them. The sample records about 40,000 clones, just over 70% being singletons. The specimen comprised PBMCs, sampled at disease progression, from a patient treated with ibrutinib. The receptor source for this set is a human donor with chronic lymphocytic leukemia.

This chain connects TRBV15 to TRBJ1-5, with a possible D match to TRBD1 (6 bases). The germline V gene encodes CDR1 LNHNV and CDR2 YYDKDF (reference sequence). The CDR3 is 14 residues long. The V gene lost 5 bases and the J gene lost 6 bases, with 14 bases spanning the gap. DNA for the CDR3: TGTGCCACCAGCTGGGAACAGGGAGGTCAGCCCCAGCATTTT. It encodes CATSWEQGGQPQHF.

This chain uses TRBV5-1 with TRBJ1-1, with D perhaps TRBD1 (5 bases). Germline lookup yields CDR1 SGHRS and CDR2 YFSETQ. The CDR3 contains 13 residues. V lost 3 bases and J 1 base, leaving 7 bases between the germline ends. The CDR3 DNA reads TGCGCCAGCAGCTCGCAGGGGAACACTGAAGCTTTCTTT. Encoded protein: CASSSQGNTEAFF.

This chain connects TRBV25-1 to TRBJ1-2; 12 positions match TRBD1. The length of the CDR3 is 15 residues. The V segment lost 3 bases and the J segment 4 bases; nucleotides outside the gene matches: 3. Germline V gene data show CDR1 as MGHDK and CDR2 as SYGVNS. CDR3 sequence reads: CASSEGTGGLYGYTF. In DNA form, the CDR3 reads TGTGCCAGCAGTGAGGGGACAGGGGGCCTCTATGGCTACACCTTC.

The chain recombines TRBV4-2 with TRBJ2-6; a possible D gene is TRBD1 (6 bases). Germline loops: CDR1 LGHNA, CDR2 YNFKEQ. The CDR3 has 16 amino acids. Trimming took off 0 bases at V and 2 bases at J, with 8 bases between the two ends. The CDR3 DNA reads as TGTGCCAGCAGCCAAGACGGGACAACTGGGGCCAACGTCCTGACTTTC. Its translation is CASSQDGTTGANVLTF.

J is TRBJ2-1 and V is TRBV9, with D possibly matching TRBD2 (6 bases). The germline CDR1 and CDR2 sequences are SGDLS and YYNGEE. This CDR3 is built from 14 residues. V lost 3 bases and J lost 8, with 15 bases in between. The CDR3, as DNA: TGTGCCAGCAGCGCCGGAGGGACTTTCGATGAGCAGTTCTTC. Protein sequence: CASSAGGTFDEQFF.

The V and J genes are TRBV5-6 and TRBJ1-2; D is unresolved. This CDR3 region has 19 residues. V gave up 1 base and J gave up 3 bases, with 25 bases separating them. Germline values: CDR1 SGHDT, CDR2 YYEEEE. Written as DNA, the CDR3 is TGTGCCAGCAGCTTGATCTGGGTTGACGTTGGCTTTAATTACTATGGCTACACCTTC. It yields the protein CASSLIWVDVGFNYYGYTF.

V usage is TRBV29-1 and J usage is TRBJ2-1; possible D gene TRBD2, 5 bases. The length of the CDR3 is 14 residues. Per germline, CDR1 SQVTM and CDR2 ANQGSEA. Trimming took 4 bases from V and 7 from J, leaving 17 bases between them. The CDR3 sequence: CSVGLLDGGNEQFF. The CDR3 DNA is TGCAGCGTTGGTTTGCTTGACGGAGGTAATGAGCAGTTCTTC.

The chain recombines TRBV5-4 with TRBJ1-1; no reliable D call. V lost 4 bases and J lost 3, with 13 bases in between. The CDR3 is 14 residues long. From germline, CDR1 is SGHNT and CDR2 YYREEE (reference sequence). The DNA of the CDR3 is TGTGCCAGCAGCCGGTCCTATCGGGACACTGAAGCTTTCTTT. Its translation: CASSRSYRDTEAFF.

The CDR3 DNA sequence: TGTGCCAGCGCCCCGAGGGGGTTTGGTGAAAAACTGTTTTTT. This sequence encodes CASAPRGFGEKLFF. The chain employs TRBV6-1 and TRBJ1-4; D may be TRBD1 (6 bases). The CDR3 contains 14 residues. V gave up 8 bases and J gave up 7 bases, with 17 bases separating them. The V gene's germline CDR1 is MNHNS and CDR2 SASEGT.

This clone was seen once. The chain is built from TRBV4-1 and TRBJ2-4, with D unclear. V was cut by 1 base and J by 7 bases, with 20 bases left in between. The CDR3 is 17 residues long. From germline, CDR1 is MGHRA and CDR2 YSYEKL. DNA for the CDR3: TGCGCCAGCAGCCAAGGACCCCCTCGTTTCGCGGCTAACATTCAGTACTTC. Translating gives CASSQGPPRFAANIQYF.

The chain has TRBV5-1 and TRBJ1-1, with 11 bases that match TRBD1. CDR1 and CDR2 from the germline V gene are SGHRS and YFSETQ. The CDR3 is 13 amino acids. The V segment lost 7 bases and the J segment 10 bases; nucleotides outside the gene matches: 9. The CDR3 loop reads CASRTGQGAVAFF. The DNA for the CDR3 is TGCGCCAGCCGCACAGGACAGGGGGCGGTAGCTTTCTTT.

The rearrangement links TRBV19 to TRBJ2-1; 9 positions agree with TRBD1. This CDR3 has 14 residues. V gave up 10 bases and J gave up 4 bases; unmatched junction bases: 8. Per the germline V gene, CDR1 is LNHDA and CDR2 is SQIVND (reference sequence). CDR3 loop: CATRTGDTYNEQFF. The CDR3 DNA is TGTGCCACTCGGACAGGGGATACGTACAATGAGCAGTTCTTC.

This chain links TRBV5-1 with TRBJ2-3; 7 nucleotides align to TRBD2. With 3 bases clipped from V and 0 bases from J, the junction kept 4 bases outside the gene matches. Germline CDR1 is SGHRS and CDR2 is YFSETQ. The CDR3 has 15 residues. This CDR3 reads CASSWDYASTDTQYF. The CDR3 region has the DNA TGCGCCAGCAGCTGGGACTATGCTAGCACAGATACGCAGTATTTT.

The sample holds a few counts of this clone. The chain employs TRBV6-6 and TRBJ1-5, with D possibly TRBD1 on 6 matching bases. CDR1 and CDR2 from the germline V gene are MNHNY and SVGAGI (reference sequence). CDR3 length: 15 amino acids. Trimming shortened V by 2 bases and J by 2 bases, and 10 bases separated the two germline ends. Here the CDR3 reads CASSYEQGGNQPQHF. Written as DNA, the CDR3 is TGTGCCAGCAGTTACGAACAGGGTGGCAATCAGCCCCAGCATTTT.

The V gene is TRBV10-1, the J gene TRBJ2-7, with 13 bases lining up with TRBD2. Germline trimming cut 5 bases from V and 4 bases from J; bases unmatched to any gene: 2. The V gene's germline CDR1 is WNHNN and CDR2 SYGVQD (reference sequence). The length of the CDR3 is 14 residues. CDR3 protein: CASSPGLAGYEQYF. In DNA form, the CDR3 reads TGCGCCAGCAGTCCGGGACTAGCGGGATACGAGCAGTACTTC.

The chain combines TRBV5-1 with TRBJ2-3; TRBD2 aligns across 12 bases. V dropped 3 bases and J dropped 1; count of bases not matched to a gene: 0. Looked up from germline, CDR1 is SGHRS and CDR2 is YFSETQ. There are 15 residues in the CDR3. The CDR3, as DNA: TGCGCCAGCAGCTGGACTAGCGGGGGCACAGATACGCAGTATTTT. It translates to CASSWTSGGTDTQYF. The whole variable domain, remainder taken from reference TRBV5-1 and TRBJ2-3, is KAGVTQTPRYLIKTRGQQVTLSCSPISGHRSVSWYQQTPGQGLQFLFEYFSETQRNKGNFPGRFSGRQFSNSRSEMNVSTLELGDSALYLCASSWTSGGTDTQYFGPGTRLTVL.

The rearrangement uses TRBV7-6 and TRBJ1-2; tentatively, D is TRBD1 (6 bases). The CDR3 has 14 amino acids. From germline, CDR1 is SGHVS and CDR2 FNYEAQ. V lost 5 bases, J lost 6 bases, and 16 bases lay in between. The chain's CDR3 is CASSPRDTYDGYTF. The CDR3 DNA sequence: TGTGCCAGCAGCCCCCGGGACACGTATGATGGCTACACCTTC.

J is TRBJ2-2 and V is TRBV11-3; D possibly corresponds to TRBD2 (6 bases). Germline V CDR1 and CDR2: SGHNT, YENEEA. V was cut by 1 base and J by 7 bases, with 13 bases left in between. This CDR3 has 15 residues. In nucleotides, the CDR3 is TGTGCCAGCAGCTTAGTCGGCGGGGTGAGCGGGGAGCTGTTTTTT. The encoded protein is CASSLVGGVSGELFF. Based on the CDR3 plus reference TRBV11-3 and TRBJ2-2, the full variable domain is EAGVVQSPRYKIIEKKQPVAFWCNPISGHNTLYWYLQNLGQGPELLIRYENEEAVDDSQLPKDRFSAERLKGVDSTLKIQPAELGDSAVYLCASSLVGGVSGELFFGEGSRLTVL.

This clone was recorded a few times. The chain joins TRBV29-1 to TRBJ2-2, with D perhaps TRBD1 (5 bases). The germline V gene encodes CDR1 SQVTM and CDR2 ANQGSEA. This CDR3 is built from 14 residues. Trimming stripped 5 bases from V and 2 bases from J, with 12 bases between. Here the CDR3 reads CSVLGQVNTGELFF. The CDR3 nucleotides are TGCAGCGTTCTCGGACAAGTTAACACCGGGGAGCTGTTTTTT.

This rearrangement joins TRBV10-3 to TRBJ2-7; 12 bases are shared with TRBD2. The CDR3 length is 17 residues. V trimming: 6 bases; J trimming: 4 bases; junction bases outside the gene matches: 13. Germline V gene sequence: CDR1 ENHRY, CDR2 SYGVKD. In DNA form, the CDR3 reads TGTGCCATCAGGCCGGGACTAGCGGGTGGGGAATCTTACGAGCAGTACTTC. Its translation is CAIRPGLAGGESYEQYF.

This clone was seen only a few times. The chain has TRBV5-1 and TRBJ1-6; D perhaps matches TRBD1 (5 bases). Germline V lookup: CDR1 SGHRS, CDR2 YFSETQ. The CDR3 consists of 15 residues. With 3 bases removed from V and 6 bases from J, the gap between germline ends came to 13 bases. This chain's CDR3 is CASSWELGVNSPLHF. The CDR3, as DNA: TGCGCCAGCAGCTGGGAGTTGGGGGTTAATTCACCCCTCCACTTT.

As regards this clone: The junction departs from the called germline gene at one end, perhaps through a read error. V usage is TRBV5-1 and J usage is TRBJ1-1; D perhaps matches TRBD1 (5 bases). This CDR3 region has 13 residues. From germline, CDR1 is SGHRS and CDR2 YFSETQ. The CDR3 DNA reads TGCGCCAGCAGGTTGGCGGGGGGCACTGAAGCTTTCTTT. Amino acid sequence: CASRLAGGTEAFF.

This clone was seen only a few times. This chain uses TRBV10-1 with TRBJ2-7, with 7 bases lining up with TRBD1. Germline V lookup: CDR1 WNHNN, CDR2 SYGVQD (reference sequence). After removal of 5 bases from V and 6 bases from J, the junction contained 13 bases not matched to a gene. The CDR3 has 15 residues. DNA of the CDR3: TGCGCCAGCAGTCCATCCGGGACAGCCCCTGGCGAGCAGTACTTC. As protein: CASSPSGTAPGEQYF.

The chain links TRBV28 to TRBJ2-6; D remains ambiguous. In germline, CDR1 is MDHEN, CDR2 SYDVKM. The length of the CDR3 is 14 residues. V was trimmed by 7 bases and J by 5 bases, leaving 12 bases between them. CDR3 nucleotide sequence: TGTGCCAGCATCCCACGGAATTGGGCCAACGTCCTGACTTTC. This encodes CASIPRNWANVLTF.

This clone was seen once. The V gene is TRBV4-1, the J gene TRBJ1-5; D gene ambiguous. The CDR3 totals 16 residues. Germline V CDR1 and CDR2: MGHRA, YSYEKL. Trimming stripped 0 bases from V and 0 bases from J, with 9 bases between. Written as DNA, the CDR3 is TGCGCCAGCAGCCAAGATGAAAGGCGTAGCAATCAGCCCCAGCATTTT. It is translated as CASSQDERRSNQPQHF.

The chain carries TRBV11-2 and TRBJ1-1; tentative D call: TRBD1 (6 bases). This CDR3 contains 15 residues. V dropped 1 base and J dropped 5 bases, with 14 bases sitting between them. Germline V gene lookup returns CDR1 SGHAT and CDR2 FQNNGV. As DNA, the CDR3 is TGTGCCAGCAGCTTAGTACAGGGTGTTCGGACTGAAGCTTTCTTT. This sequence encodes CASSLVQGVRTEAFF.

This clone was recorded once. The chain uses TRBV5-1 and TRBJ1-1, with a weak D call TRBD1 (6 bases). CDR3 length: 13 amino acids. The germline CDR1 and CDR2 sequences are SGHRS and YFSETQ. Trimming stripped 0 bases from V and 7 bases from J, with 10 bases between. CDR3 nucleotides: TGCGCCAGCAGCTTGGTGGAAGGGGGTGAAGCTTTCTTT. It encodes CASSLVEGGEAFF.

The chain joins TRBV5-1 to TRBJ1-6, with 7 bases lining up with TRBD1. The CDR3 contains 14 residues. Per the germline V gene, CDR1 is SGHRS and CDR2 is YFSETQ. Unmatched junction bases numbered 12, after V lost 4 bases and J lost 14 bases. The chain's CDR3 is CASSQNGDSQSLHF. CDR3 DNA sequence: TGCGCCAGCAGCCAGAACGGGGACAGTCAGTCCCTCCACTTT.

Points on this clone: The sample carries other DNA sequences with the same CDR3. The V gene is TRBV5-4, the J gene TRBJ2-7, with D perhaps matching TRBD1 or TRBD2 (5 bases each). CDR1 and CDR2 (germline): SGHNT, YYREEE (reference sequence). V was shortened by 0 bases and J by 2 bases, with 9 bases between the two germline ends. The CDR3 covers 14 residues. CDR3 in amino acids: CASSLDQGPYEQYF. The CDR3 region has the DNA TGTGCCAGCAGCTTGGATCAGGGACCCTACGAGCAGTACTTC. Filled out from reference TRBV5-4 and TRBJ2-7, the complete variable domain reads ETGVTQSPTHLIKTRGQQVTLRCSSQSGHNTVSWYQQALGQGPQFIFQYYREEENGRGNFPPRFSGLQFPNYSSELNVNALELDDSALYLCASSLDQGPYEQYFGPGTRLTVT.

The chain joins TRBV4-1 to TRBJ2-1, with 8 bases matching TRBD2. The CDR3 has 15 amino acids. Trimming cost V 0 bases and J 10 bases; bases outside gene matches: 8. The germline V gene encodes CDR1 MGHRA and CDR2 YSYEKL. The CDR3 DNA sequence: TGCGCCAGCAGCCAAGATACTGGACTAGCTCGCGAGCAGTTCTTC. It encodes CASSQDTGLAREQFF.

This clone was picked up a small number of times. In nucleotides, the CDR3 is TGTGCCAGCTCAACAGGGGGCAGGGACATTCAGTACTTC. Amino acid sequence: CASSTGGRDIQYF. The V and J genes are TRBV5-6 and TRBJ2-4; TRBD1 aligns across 9 bases. J lost 8 bases, V lost 7 bases, and 7 bases had no gene match. The CDR3 sequence is 13 residues long. CDR1 SGHDT and CDR2 YYEEEE come from the germline V gene.